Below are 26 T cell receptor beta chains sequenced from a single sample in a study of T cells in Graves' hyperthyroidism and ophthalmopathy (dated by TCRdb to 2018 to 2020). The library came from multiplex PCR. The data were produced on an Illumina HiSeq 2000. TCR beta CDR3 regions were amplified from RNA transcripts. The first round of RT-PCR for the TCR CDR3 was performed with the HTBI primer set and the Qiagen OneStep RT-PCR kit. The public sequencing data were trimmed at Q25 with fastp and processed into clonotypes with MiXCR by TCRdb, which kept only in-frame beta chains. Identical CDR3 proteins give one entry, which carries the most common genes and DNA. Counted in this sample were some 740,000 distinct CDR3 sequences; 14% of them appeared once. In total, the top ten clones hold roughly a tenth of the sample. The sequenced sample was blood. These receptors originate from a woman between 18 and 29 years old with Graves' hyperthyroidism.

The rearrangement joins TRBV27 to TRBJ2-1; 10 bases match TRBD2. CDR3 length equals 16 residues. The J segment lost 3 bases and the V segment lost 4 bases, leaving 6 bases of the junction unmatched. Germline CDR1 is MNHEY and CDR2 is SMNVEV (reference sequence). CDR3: CASSSGLAEYYNEQFF. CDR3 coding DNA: TGTGCCAGCAGTTCCGGACTAGCGGAATACTACAATGAGCAGTTCTTC.

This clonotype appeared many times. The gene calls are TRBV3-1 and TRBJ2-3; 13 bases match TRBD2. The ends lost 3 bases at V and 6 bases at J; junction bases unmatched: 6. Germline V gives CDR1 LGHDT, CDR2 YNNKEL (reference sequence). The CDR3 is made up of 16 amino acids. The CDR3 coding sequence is TGTGCCAGCAGCCACGGACTAGCGGGAGCCACCGATACGCAGTATTTT. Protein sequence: CASSHGLAGATDTQYF.

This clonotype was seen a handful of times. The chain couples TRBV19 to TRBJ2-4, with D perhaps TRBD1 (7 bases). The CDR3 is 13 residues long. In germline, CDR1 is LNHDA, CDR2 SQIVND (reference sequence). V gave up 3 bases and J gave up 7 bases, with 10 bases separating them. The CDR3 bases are TGTGCCAGTAGTATGGCAGGGGGGAACATTCAGTACTTC. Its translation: CASSMAGGNIQYF.

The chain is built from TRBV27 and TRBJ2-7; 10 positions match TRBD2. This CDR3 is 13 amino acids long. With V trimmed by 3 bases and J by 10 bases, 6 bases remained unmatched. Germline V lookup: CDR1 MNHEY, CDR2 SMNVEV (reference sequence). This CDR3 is CASSFMLAGEQYF. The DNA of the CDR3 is TGTGCCAGCAGTTTCATGCTAGCGGGAGAACAGTACTTC.

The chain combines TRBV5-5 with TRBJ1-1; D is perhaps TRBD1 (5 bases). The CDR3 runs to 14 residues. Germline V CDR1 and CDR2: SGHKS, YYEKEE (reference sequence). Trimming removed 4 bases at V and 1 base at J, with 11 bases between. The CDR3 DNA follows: TGTGCCAGCAGCCCAGACCAGGGGAACACTGAAGCTTTCTTT. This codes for CASSPDQGNTEAFF. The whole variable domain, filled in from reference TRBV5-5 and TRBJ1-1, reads DAGVTQSPTHLIKTRGQQVTLRCSPISGHKSVSWYQQVLGQGPQFIFQYYEKEERGRGNFPDRFSARQFPNYSSELNVNALLLGDSALYLCASSPDQGNTEAFFGQGTRLTVV.

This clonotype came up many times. CDR3 amino acids: CASSFGPNHYEQYF. The CDR3 DNA follows: TGTGCCAGCAGTTTCGGCCCTAATCACTACGAGCAGTACTTC. This chain uses TRBV12-3 or TRBV12-4 with TRBJ2-7; D uncertain. With 3 bases removed from V and 3 bases from J, the gap between germline ends came to 12 bases. This CDR3 contains 14 residues.

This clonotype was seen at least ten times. This CDR3 is CASQEGSYEQYF. The DNA of the CDR3 is TGTGCCAGCCAGGAGGGTTCCTACGAGCAGTACTTC. The V gene is TRBV2, the J gene TRBJ2-7, with a tentative D call TRBD2 (6 bases). This CDR3 has 12 residues. Germline V lookup: CDR1 SNHLY, CDR2 FYNNEI. V dropped 8 bases and J dropped 1 base, with 9 bases sitting between them.

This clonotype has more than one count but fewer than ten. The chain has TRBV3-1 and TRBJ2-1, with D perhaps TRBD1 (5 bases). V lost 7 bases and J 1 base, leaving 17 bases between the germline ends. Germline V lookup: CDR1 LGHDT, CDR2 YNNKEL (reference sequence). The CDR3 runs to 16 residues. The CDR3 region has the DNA TGTGCCAGCAAACCGACCGAGGCAGGGTCCTACAATGAGCAGTTCTTC. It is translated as CASKPTEAGSYNEQFF.

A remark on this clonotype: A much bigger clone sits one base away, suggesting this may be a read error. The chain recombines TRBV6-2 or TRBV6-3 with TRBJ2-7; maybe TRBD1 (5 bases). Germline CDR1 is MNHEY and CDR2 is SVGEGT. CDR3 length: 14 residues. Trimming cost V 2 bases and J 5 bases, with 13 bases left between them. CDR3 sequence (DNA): TGTGCCAGCAGTTACGGCAGGGCTACCCACGAGCAGTACTTC. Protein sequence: CASSYGRATHEQYF.

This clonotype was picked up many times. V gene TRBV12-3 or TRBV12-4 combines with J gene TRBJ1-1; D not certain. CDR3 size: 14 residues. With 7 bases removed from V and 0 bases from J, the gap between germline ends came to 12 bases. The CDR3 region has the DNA TGTGCCAGCACTATACAACAGTTGAACACTGAAGCTTTCTTT. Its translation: CASTIQQLNTEAFF.

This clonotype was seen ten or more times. The CDR3 sequence: CASSQPTSVNTGELFF. CDR3 sequence (DNA): TGTGCCAGCAGCCAGCCGACTAGCGTGAACACCGGGGAGCTGTTTTTT. The rearrangement joins TRBV3-1 to TRBJ2-2; 8 bases align to TRBD2. V shed 3 bases, J shed 1 base, and the junction held 4 bases outside the gene matches. From germline, CDR1 is LGHDT and CDR2 YNNKEL (reference sequence). This CDR3 is built from 16 residues.

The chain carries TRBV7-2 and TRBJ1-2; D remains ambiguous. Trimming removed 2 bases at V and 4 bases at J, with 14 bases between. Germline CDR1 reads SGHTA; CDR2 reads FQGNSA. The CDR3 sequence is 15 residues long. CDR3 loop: CASSLNPGARYGYTF. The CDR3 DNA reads TGTGCCAGCAGCTTAAACCCGGGTGCCCGCTATGGCTACACCTTC.

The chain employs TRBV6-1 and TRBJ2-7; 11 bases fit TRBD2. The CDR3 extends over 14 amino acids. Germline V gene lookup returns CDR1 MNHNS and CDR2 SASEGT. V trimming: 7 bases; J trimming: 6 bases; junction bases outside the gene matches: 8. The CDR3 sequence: CASTGLAGLGEQYF. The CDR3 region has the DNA TGTGCCAGCACCGGACTAGCGGGCCTCGGCGAGCAGTACTTC.

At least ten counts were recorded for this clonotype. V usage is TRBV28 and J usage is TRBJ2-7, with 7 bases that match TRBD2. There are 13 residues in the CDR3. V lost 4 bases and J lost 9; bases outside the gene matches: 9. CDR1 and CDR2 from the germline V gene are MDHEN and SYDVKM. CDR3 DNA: TGTGCCAGCAGTTCCAGCGGGGCGAGGGGGCAGTACTTC. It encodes CASSSSGARGQYF.

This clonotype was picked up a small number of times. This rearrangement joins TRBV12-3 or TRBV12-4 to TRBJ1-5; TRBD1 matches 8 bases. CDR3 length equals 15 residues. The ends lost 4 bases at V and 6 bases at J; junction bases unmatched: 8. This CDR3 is CASSSIGQGTQPQHF. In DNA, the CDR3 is TGTGCCAGCAGTTCAATTGGACAGGGAACTCAGCCCCAGCATTTT.

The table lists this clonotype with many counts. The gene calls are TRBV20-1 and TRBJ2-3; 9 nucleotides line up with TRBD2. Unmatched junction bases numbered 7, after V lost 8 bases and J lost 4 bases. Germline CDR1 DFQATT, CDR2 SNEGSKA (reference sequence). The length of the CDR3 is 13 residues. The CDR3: CSQLAGVADTQYF. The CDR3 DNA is TGCAGTCAGTTAGCGGGAGTGGCAGATACGCAGTATTTT.

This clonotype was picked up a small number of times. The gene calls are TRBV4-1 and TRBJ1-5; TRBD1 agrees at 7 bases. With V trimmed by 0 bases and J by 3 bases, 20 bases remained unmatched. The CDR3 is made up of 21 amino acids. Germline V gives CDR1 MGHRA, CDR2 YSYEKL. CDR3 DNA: TGCGCCAGCAGCCAAGATGTTGTGGGGTGGGGGGGACAGCTCCCCAATCAGCCCCAGCATTTT. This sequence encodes CASSQDVVGWGGQLPNQPQHF.

The CDR3 sequence: CASTSQGYFSGNTIYF. DNA of the CDR3: TGTGCCAGCACCTCACAGGGCTACTTCTCTGGAAACACCATATATTTT. V usage is TRBV28 and J usage is TRBJ1-3; maybe TRBD1 (6 bases). The V gene lost 7 bases and the J gene lost 0 bases, with 16 bases spanning the gap. Per the germline V gene, CDR1 is MDHEN and CDR2 is SYDVKM. This CDR3 is built from 16 residues.

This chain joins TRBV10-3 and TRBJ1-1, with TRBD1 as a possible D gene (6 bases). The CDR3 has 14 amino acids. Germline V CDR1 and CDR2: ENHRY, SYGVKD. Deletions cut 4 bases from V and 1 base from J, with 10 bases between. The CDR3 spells CAISGTVSNTEAFF. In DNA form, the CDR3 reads TGTGCCATCAGTGGGACAGTATCGAACACTGAAGCTTTCTTT.

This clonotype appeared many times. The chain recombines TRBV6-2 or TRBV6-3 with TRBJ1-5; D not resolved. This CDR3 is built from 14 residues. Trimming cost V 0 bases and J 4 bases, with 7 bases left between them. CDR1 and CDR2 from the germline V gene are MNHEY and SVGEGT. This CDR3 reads CASSYSVGNQPQHF. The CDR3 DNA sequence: TGTGCCAGCAGTTACTCGGTCGGGAATCAGCCCCAGCATTTT.

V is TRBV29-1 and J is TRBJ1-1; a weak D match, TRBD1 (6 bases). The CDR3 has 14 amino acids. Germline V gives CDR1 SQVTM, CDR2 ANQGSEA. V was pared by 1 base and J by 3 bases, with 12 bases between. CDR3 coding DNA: TGCAGCGTTGAAGTCGCGGGGGCGGACACTGAAGCTTTCTTT. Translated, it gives CSVEVAGADTEAFF.

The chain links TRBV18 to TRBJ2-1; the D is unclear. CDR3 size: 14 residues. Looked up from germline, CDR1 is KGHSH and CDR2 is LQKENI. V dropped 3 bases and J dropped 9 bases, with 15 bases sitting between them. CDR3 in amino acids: CASSPPQPHPEQFF. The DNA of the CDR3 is TGTGCCAGCTCACCCCCCCAGCCACACCCTGAGCAGTTCTTC. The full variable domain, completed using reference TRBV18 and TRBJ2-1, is NAGVMQNPRHLVRRRGQEARLRCSPMKGHSHVYWYRQLPEEGLKFMVYLQKENIIDESGMPKERFSAEFPKEGPSILRIQQVVRGDSAAYFCASSPPQPHPEQFFGPGTRLTVL.

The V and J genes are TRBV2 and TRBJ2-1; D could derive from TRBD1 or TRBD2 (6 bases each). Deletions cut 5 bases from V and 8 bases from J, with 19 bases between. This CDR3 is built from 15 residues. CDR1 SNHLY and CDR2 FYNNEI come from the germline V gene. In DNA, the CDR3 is TGTGCCAGCAGTCTAGGGGGGTTAGACACTTATGAGCAGTTCTTC. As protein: CASSLGGLDTYEQFF.

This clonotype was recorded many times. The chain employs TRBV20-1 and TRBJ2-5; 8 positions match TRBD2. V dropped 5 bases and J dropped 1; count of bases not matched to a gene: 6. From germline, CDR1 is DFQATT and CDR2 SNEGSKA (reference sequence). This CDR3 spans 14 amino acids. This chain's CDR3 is CSARRGLAQETQYF. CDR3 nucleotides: TGCAGTGCTCGACGAGGACTAGCCCAAGAGACCCAGTACTTC.

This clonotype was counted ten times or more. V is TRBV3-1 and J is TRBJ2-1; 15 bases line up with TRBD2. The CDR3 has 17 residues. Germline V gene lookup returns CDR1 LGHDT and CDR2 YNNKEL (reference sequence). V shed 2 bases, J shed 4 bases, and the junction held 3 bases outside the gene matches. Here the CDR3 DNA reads TGTGCCAGCAGCCAATGGACTAGCGGGAGGGAATACAATGAGCAGTTCTTC. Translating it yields CASSQWTSGREYNEQFF.

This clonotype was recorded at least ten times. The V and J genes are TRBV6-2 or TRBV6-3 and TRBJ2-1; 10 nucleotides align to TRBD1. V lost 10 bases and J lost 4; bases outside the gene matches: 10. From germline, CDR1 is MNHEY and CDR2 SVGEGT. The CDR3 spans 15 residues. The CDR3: CATFSGTGEYNEQFF. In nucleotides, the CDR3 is TGTGCCACTTTTTCCGGGACAGGGGAATACAATGAGCAGTTCTTC.